This TCR beta chain comes out of a study of blood T cell repertoires in COVID-19. For the study at large: There were acute and convalescent COVID-19 samples, and they came from the United States, Italy and Spain. T cells, B-cell-depleted T cells, or PBMCs supplied cDNA or gDNA.

Germline V gene lookup returns CDR1 MNHEY and CDR2 SMNVEV (reference sequence). The CDR3 covers 18 residues. Trimming took 0 bases from V and 1 from J, leaving 18 bases between them. Per the authors' pipeline: Reference gene primer amplification in the assay estimated nucleated cell counts. Sequencing used immunoSEQ multiplex PCR; TCRdb keeps in-frame clones, though not all of them. That table supplies the V and J calls and clone size; D and trimming were determined from the DNA. Among 250,000 to 300,000 clones, about 88% were seen once, and the ten largest hold roughly 4%. Sequencing was performed on peripheral blood. The rearrangement joins TRBV27 to TRBJ1-1; D might be TRBD1 (5 bases). The receptor was derived from a man aged 18 to 35 with active or convalescent COVID-19. The CDR3, as DNA: TGTGCCAGCAGTTTATCGGTAGGGGTACCGTTTAAGAACACTGAAGCTTTCTTT. Translation gives CASSLSVGVPFKNTEAFF.